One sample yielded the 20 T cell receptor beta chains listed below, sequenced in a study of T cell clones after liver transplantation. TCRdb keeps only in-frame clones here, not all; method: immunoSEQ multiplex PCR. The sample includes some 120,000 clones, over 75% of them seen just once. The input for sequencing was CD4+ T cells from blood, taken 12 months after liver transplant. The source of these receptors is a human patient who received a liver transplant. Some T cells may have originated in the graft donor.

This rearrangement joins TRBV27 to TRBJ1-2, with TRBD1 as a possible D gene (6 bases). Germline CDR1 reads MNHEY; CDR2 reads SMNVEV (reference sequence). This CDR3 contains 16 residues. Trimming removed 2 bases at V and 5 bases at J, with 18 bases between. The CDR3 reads CASSLHRTGGAYGYTF. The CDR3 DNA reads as TGTGCCAGCAGTTTACATCGCACGGGGGGCGCATATGGCTACACCTTC.

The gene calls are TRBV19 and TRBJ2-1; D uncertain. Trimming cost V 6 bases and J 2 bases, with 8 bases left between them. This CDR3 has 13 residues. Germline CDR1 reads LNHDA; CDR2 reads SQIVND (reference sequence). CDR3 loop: CASSYGTYNEQFF. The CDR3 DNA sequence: TGTGCCAGTAGCTATGGTACCTACAATGAGCAGTTCTTC.

The CDR3 loop reads CASSFQTYSYEQYF. The CDR3 DNA is TGTGCCAGCAGCTTTCAGACATATTCCTACGAGCAGTACTTC. The chain joins TRBV11-2 to TRBJ2-7; D remains ambiguous. CDR1 SGHAT and CDR2 FQNNGV come from the germline V gene. With 3 bases removed from V and 1 base from J, the gap between germline ends came to 10 bases. The CDR3 spans 14 residues.

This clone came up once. The CDR3 sequence: CASSLEGTEAFF. The CDR3 DNA is TGTGCCAGCAGTTTAGAAGGTACTGAAGCTTTCTTT. The genes are TRBV28 and TRBJ1-1; D is unclear. This CDR3 contains 12 residues. The germline gives CDR1 MDHEN, CDR2 SYDVKM. V was trimmed by 2 bases and J by 5 bases, leaving 6 bases between them. The whole variable domain, filled in from reference TRBV28 and TRBJ1-1, reads DVKVTQSSRYLVKRTGEKVFLECVQDMDHENMFWYRQDPGLGLRLIYFSYDVKMKEKGDIPEGYSVSREKKERFSLILESASTNQTSMYLCASSLEGTEAFFGQGTRLTVV.

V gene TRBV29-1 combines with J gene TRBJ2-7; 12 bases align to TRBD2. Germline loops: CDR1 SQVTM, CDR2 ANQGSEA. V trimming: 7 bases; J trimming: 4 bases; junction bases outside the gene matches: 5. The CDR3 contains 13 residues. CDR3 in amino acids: CSATGLAGYEQYF. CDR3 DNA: TGCAGCGCCACCGGACTAGCGGGATACGAGCAGTACTTC.

The CDR3, as DNA: TGTGCCAGCAGCGGACTAGGGGCCTACAATGAGCAGTTCTTC. Its protein product is CASSGLGAYNEQFF. The rearrangement links TRBV2 to TRBJ2-1; 7 bases align to TRBD2. The CDR3 contains 14 residues. CDR1 is SNHLY and CDR2 is FYNNEI in the germline V gene. Losses at the gene ends were 6 bases for V and 2 bases for J; bases not matched to a gene: 4.

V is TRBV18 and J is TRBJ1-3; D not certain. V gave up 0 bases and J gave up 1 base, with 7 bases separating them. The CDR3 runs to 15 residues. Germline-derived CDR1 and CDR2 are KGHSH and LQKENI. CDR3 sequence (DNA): TGTGCCAGCTCACCACCATCACGGTCTGGAAACACCATATATTTT. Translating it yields CASSPPSRSGNTIYF. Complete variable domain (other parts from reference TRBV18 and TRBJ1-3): NAGVMQNPRHLVRRRGQEARLRCSPMKGHSHVYWYRQLPEEGLKFMVYLQKENIIDESGMPKERFSAEFPKEGPSILRIQQVVRGDSAAYFCASSPPSRSGNTIYFGEGSWLTVV.

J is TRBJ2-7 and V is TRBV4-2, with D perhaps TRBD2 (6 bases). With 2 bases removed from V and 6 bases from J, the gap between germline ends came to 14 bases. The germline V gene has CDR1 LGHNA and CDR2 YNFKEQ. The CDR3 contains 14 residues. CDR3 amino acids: CASSQPGEIAEQYF. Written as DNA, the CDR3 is TGTGCCAGCAGCCAACCGGGAGAGATCGCCGAGCAGTACTTC.

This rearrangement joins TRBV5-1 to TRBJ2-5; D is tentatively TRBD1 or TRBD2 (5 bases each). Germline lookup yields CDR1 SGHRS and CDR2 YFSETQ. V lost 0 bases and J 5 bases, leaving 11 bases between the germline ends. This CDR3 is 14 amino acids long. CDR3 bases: TGCGCCAGCAGCTTGGGTCCAGGGAGCGAGACCCAGTACTTC. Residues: CASSLGPGSETQYF.

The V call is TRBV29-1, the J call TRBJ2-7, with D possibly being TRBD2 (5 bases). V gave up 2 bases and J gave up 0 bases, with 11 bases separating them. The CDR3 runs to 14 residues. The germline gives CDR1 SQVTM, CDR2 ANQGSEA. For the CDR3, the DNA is TGCAGCGTTGAAACTAGGCTGCCCTCCTACGAGCAGTACTTC. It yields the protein CSVETRLPSYEQYF.

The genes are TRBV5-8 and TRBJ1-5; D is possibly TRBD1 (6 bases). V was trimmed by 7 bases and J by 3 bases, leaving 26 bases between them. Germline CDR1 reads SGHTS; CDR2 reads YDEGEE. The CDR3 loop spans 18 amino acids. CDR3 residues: CASAGTQGLGNTNQPQHF. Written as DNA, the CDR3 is TGTGCCAGCGCAGGGACACAGGGCCTAGGTAACACCAATCAGCCCCAGCATTTT.

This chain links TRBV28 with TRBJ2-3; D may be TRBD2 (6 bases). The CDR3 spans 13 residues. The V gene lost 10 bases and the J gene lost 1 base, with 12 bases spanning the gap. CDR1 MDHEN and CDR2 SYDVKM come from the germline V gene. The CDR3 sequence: CATTGVRTDTQYF. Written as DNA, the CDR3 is TGTGCCACCACGGGAGTTCGCACAGATACGCAGTATTTT.

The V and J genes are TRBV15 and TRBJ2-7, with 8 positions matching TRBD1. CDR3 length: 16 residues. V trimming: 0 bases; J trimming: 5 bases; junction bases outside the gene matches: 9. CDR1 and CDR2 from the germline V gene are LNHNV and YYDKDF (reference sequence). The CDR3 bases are TGTGCCACCAGCAGAGAGTCCGTCGGACAGGGAGACGAGCAGTACTTC. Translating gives CATSRESVGQGDEQYF.

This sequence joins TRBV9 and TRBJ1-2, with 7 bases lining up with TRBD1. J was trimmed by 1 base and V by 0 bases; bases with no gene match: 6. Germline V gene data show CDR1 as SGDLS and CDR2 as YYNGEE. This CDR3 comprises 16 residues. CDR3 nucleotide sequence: TGTGCCAGCAGCGTAGGGGGACAGCCCCTTAACTATGGCTACACCTTC. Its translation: CASSVGGQPLNYGYTF.

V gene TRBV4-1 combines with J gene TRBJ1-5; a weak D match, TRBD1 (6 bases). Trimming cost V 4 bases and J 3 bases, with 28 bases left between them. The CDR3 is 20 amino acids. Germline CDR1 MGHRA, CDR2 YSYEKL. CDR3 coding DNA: TGCGCCAGCAGCCTAGTCCCGGAACAGGGTCCCATAAAGAACAATCAGCCCCAGCATTTT. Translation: CASSLVPEQGPIKNNQPQHF.

The CDR3 reads CASSNSGGSNQPQHF. The CDR3 DNA is TGTGCCAGTAGTAATTCGGGGGGAAGCAATCAGCCCCAGCATTTT. The genes are TRBV19 and TRBJ1-5; TRBD1 might be the D (5 bases). The V end was cut by 4 bases, the J end by 1 base, with 11 bases between. Germline CDR1 reads LNHDA; CDR2 reads SQIVND (reference sequence). The CDR3 is made up of 15 amino acids.

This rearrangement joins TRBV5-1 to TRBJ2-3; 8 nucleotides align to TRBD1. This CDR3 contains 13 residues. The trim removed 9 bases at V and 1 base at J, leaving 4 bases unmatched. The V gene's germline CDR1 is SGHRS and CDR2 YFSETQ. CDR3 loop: CATGQGGTDTQYF. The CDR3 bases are TGCGCCACCGGACAGGGTGGCACAGATACGCAGTATTTT.

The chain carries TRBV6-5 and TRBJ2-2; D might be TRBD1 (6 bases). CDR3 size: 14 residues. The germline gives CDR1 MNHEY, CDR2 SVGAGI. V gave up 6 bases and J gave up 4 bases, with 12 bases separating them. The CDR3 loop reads CASSRDIVTGELFF. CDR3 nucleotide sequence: TGTGCCAGCAGCCGGGACATAGTCACCGGGGAGCTGTTTTTT.

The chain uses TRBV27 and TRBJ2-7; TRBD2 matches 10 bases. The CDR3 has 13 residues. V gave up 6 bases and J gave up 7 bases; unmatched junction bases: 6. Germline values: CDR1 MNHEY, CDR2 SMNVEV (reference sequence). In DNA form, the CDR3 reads TGTGCCAGCAGACTAGCGGGAATGCGGGAGCAGTACTTC. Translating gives CASRLAGMREQYF.

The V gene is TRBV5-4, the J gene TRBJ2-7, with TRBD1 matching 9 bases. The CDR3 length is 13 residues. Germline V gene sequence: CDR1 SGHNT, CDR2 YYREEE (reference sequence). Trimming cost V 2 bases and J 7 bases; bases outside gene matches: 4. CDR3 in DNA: TGTGCCAGCAGCTTTGGACAGGGGTGGGAGCAGTACTTC. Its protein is CASSFGQGWEQYF.